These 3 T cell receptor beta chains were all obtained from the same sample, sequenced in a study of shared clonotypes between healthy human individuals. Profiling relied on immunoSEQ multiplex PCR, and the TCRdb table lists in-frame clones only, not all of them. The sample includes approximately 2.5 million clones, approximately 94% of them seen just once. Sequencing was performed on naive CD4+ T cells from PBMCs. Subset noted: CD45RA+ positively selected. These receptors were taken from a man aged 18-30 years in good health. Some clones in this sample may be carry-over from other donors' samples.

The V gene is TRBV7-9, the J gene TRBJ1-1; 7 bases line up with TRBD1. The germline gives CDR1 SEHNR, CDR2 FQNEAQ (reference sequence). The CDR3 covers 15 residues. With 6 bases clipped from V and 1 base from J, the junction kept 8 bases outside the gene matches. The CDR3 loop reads CASRPSGTANTEAFF. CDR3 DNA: TGTGCCAGCAGGCCTTCCGGGACAGCGAACACTGAAGCTTTCTTT.

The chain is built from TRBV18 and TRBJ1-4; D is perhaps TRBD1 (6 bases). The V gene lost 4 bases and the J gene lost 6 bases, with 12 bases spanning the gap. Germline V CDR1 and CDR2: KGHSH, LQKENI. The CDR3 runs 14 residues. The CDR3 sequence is CASSLQGRDEKLFF. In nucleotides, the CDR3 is TGTGCCAGCTCACTACAGGGACGGGATGAAAAACTGTTTTTT.

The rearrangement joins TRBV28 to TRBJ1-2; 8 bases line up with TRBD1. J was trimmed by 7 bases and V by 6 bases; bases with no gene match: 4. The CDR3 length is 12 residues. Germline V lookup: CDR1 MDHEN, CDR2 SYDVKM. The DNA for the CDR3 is TGTGCCAGCAGAACCGGACAGGGTGGCTACACCTTC. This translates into CASRTGQGGYTF.